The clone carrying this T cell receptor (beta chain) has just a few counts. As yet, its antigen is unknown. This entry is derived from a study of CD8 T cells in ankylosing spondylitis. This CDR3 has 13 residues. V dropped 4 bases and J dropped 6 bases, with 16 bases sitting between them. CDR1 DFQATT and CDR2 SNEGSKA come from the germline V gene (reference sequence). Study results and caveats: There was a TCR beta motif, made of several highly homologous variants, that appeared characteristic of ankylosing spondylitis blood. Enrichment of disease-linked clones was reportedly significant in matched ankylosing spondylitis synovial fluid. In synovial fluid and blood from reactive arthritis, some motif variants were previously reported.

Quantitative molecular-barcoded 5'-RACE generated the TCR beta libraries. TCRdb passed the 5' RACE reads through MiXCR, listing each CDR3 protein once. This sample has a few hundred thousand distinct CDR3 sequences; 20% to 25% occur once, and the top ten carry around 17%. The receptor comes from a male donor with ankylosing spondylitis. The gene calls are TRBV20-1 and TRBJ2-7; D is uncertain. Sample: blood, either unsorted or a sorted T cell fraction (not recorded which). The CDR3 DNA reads TGCAGTGCTATACCAGAGGCGGTTGGCGAGCAGTACTTC. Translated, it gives CSAIPEAVGEQYF.